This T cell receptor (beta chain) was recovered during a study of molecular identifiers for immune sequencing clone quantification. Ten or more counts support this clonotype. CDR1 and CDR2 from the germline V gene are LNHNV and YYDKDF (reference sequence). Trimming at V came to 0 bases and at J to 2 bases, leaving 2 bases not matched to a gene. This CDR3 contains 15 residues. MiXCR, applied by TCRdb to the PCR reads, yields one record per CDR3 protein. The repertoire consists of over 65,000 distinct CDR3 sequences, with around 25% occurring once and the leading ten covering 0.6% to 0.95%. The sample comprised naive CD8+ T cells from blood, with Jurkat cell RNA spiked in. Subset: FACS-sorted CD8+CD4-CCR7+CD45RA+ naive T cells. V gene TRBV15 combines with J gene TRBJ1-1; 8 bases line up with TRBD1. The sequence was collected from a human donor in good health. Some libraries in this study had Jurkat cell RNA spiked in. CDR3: CATSRDDRGNTEAFF. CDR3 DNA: TGTGCCACCAGCAGAGACGACAGGGGAAACACTGAAGCTTTCTTT.